The sample holds one count of the clone carrying this T cell receptor beta chain. Its specificity is not known. Looked up from germline, CDR1 is MNHNY and CDR2 is SVGAGI (reference sequence). The CDR3 loop spans 15 amino acids. V dropped 11 bases and J dropped 1; count of bases not matched to a gene: 12. The data originate from a study of cytomegalovirus exposure and HLA in healthy donors. General study findings and limits: Reportedly, diagnosis of cytomegalovirus status by the classifier showed high specificity and sensitivity.

The PCR contained 60 Vbeta and 13 Jbeta primers. Sequencing was performed with immunoSEQ multiplex PCR; in TCRdb, only in-frame clones are kept and a portion is missing. The sample records around 99,000 clones, roughly 80% being singletons. This chain joins TRBV6-6 and TRBJ2-7; 9 bases are a match to TRBD2. The specimen was PBMCs. This TCR came from a man aged 30-40 years in good health and CMV-seronegative. CDR3 in amino acids: CASKGGAGGSYEQYF. CDR3 sequence (DNA): TGTGCCTCGAAAGGAGGGGCGGGAGGGTCCTACGAGCAGTACTTC.